Listed below are T cell receptor beta chains from one sample, sequenced in a study of T cell changes during pregnancy in multiple sclerosis. Data came from immunoSEQ multiplex PCR; TCRdb stores just in-frame clones and leaves some out. This sample has around 70,000 clones; 80% to 95% occur once, and the top ten carry less than 2%. The source was peripheral blood, collected in the second trimester of pregnancy. Receptors were obtained from a female donor with multiple sclerosis, enrolled in a pregnancy study. Both conserved end residues are part of each CDR3. The order of the fields is D gene, J gene, V gene, CDR3 DNA, CDR3 protein. The D gene is left open where the match is weak.

D gene: TRBD1
J gene: TRBJ1-6
V gene: TRBV11-2
CDR3 DNA: TGTGCCAGCAGCCCCCCCGGACAGGGCTATTCACCCCTCCACTTT
CDR3 protein: CASSPPGQGYSPLHF

D gene: NA
J gene: TRBJ1-1
V gene: TRBV10-2
CDR3 DNA: TGCGCCAGCAGTTGGGGCAGGGCAGACGCTGAAGCTTTCTTT
CDR3 protein: CASSWGRADAEAFF

D gene: NA
J gene: TRBJ2-3
V gene: TRBV19
CDR3 DNA: TGTGCCAGTAGTAAGCTTCCTAGCACAGATACGCAGTATTTT
CDR3 protein: CASSKLPSTDTQYF

D gene: TRBD2
J gene: TRBJ2-5
V gene: TRBV7-8
CDR3 DNA: TGTGCCAGCAGCCCGAAACTAGCGGGAGTCCGGGAGACCCAGTACTTC
CDR3 protein: CASSPKLAGVRETQYF

D gene: NA
J gene: TRBJ2-7
V gene: TRBV5-4
CDR3 DNA: TGTGCCAGCAGCTTGGGAAGCAGGTACGAGCAGTACTTC
CDR3 protein: CASSLGSRYEQYF

D gene: TRBD1
J gene: TRBJ1-1
V gene: TRBV6-1
CDR3 DNA: TGTGCCAGCAGCGGACAGGAGTACACTGAAGCTTTCTTT
CDR3 protein: CASSGQEYTEAFF

D gene: TRBD1
J gene: TRBJ2-5
V gene: TRBV28
CDR3 DNA: TGTGCCAGCAGCCAGGGACGAAGGACAGGGGCCGGGGAGACCCAGTACTTC
CDR3 protein: CASSQGRRTGAGETQYF

D gene: NA
J gene: TRBJ2-3
V gene: TRBV4-1
CDR3 DNA: TGCGCCAGCAGCCAAGTCCGGGACTCCCTGGGAGTGGGGCAGTATTTT
CDR3 protein: CASSQVRDSLGVGQYF

D gene: NA
J gene: TRBJ1-5
V gene: TRBV5-4
CDR3 DNA: TGTGCCAGCAGCTTCCAGGGCGACAATCAGCCCCAGCATTTT
CDR3 protein: CASSFQGDNQPQHF

D gene: TRBD2
J gene: TRBJ2-1
V gene: TRBV29-1
CDR3 DNA: TGCAGCGTTAGGGGACTAGCGGGGCCCTTTGAGCAGTTCTTC
CDR3 protein: CSVRGLAGPFEQFF

D gene: NA
J gene: TRBJ2-3
V gene: TRBV12-5
CDR3 DNA: TGTGCTAGTGGCCGGGGGGCCCCGGATACGCAGTATTTT
CDR3 protein: CASGRGAPDTQYF

D gene: TRBD1
J gene: TRBJ1-1
V gene: TRBV7-3
CDR3 DNA: TGTGCCAGCAGCACACTACAGGGGACTGAAGCTTTCTTT
CDR3 protein: CASSTLQGTEAFF

D gene: NA
J gene: TRBJ1-4
V gene: TRBV30
CDR3 DNA: TGTGCCTGGAGAGGTGGCGGAAAAGGCTCTAATGAAAAACTGTTTTTT
CDR3 protein: CAWRGGGKGSNEKLFF